The present entry profiles one TCR beta chain with its context. Given a much more abundant clone one base away, this may be a read error. These data are taken from a study of T cells in Graves' hyperthyroidism and ophthalmopathy. Across the study: It was at initial diagnosis, before any treatment, that peripheral blood was collected.

Thyroid ultrasound and orbital computed tomography, with clinical symptoms and serum thyroxine and TRAb, informed diagnoses. Amplified TCR beta CDR3 regions came from RNA transcripts. Primed by the HTBI set, a first-round RT-PCR was run on the TCR CDR3. MiXCR was run by TCRdb on the multiplex PCR reads, yielding one entry per CDR3 protein. The sample gives about 350,000 distinct CDR3 sequences, 15% to 20% of which show up once; approximately 4% is in the top ten. Germline assignment: CDR1 SGHVS and CDR2 FQNEAQ. The CDR3 loop spans 17 amino acids. This chain links TRBV7-8 with TRBJ2-5; tentatively, D is TRBD2 (6 bases). The sequenced material came from blood. The source is a woman under 30 with Graves' hyperthyroidism. CDR3 sequence (DNA): TGTGCCAGCAGCTTGAGGGGCGGGGATACTCAACAAGTGACCCAGTACTTC. The encoded protein is CASSLRGGDTQQVTQYF.